Here is one TCR beta chain with its context. Antigen specificity is unknown. With 5 bases removed from V and 6 bases from J, the gap between germline ends came to 16 bases. Germline V gene sequence: CDR1 SNHLY, CDR2 FYNNEI. This CDR3 spans 15 amino acids. The data stem from a study of CD4 T cells in relation to SARS-CoV-2 and coronaviruses. Produced via immunoSEQ multiplex PCR; TCRdb's table is partial and in-frame only. This table has approximately 24,000 clones, roughly 80% appearing once. Before the COVID-19 pandemic, during about 2010-2019, CD4+ T cells were taken from unexposed donors. The cells were cultured for less than twelve days before CD4+ T cells were isolated. Half the medium was replaced with IL-2 medium on days 3 and 7.

The chain has TRBV2 and TRBJ2-2; D is ambiguous. Sequences were obtained from CD4+ T cells from PBMCs, cultured in vitro. This clonotype was sampled from a human donor in good health. The CDR3 spells CASSYGANQPGELFF. In nucleotides, the CDR3 is TGTGCCAGCAGTTACGGCGCGAACCAACCCGGGGAGCTGTTTTTT.